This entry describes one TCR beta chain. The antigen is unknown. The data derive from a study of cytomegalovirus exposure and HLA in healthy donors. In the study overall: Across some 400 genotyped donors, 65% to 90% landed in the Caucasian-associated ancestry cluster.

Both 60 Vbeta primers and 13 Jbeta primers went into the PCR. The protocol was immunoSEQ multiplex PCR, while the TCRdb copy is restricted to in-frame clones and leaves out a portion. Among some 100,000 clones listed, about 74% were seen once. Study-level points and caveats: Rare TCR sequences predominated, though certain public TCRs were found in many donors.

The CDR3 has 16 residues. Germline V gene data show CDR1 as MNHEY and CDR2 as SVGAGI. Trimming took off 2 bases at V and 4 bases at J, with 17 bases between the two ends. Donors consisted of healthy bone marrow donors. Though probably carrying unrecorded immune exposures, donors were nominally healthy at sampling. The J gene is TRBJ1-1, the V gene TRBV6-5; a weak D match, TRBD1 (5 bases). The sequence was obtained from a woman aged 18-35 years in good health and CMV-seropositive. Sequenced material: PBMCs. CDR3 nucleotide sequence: TGTGCCAGCAGTTACCCGAATCTCGCCGGGGGCACTGAAGCTTTCTTT. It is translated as CASSYPNLAGGTEAFF.